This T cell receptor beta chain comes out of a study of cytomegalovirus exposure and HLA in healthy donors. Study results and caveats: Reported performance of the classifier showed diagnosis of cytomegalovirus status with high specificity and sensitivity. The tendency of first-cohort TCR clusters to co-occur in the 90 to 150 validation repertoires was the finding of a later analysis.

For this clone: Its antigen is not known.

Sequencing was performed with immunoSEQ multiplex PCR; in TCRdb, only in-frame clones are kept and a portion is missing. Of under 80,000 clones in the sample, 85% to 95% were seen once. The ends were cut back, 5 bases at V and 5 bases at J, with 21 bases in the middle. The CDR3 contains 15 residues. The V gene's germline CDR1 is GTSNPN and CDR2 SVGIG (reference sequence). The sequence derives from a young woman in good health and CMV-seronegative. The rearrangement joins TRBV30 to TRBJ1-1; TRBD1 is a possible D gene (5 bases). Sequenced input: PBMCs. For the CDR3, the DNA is TGTGCCTGGCACCTAACGGGGGGGAGGAGAACTGAAGCTTTCTTT. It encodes CAWHLTGGRRTEAFF.